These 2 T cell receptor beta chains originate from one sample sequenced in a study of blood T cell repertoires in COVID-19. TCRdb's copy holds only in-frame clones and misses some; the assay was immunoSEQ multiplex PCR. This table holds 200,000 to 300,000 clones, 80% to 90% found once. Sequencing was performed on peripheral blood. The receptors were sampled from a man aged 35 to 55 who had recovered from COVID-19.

The CDR3 sequence is CAISEPSGEQETQYF. In DNA, the CDR3 is TGTGCCATCAGTGAGCCTAGCGGGGAGCAAGAGACCCAGTACTTC. The chain employs TRBV10-3 and TRBJ2-5; 9 nucleotides agree with TRBD2. Trimming removed 2 bases from V and 2 bases from J; junction bases left unmatched: 3. This CDR3 has 15 amino acids. Germline assignment: CDR1 ENHRY and CDR2 SYGVKD.

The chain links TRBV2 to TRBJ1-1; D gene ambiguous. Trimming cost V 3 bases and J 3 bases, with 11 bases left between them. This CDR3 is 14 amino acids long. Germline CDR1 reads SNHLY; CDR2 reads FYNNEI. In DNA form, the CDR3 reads TGTGCCAGCAGTGAGAGAGGGATGGACACTGAAGCTTTCTTT. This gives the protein CASSERGMDTEAFF. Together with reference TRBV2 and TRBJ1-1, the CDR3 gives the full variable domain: EPEVTQTPSHQVTQMGQEVILRCVPISNHLYFYWYRQILGQKVEFLVSFYNNEISEKSEIFDDQFSVERPDGSNFTLKIRSTKLEDSAMYFCASSERGMDTEAFFGQGTRLTVV.